The 28 T cell receptor beta chains below come from one sample, sequenced in a study of preoperative IRX-2 immunotherapy in early breast cancer. Sequencing used immunoSEQ multiplex PCR; TCRdb keeps in-frame clones, though not all of them. The sample yields over 35,000 clones, approximately 94% seen once. The treatment is: preoperative locoregional IRX-2 cytokine immunotherapy. The specimen comprised tumor tissue, sampled after IRX-2 immunotherapy. The receptors shown here come from a human donor with breast cancer.

The chain uses TRBV23-1 and TRBJ2-7; the D gene is possibly TRBD1 (6 bases). TRBV23-1 is treated as an ORF (open reading frame) with a function not yet certain. The ends were cut back, 3 bases at V and 3 bases at J, with 18 bases in the middle. The CDR3 is made up of 16 amino acids. CDR3 nucleotide sequence: TGCGCCAGCAGTCACCAAATCGGACGCAGGGGCTACGAGCAGTACTTC. Translating it yields CASSHQIGRRGYEQYF.

This clone turned up a few times. The genes are TRBV4-2 and TRBJ2-3, with 8 bases fitting TRBD2. The CDR3 runs 16 residues. V gave up 0 bases and J gave up 2 bases; unmatched junction bases: 4. The germline V gene has CDR1 LGHNA and CDR2 YNFKEQ. The chain's CDR3 is CASSQEASGSTDTQYF. The CDR3 DNA reads TGTGCCAGCAGCCAAGAGGCTAGCGGGTCCACAGATACGCAGTATTTT.

The chain has TRBV19 and TRBJ2-7; possibly TRBD1 for D (6 bases). Trimming cost V 8 bases and J 3 bases, with 20 bases left between them. This CDR3 is built from 15 residues. The germline V gene encodes CDR1 LNHDA and CDR2 SQIVND (reference sequence). The CDR3 sequence: CASSQSRDTSYEQYF. The DNA of the CDR3 is TGTGCCAGTTCCCAAAGCCGGGACACAAGCTACGAGCAGTACTTC.

The CDR3 reads CASSPRTGAQAFF. CDR3 coding DNA: TGTGCCAGCAGCCCAAGGACGGGGGCGCAAGCTTTCTTT. The rearrangement links TRBV5-4 to TRBJ1-1; D may be TRBD1 (6 bases). This CDR3 contains 13 residues. CDR1 is SGHNT and CDR2 is YYREEE in the germline V gene (reference sequence). Trimming stripped 4 bases from V and 9 bases from J, with 16 bases between. The whole variable domain, filled in from reference TRBV5-4 and TRBJ1-1, reads ETGVTQSPTHLIKTRGQQVTLRCSSQSGHNTVSWYQQALGQGPQFIFQYYREEENGRGNFPPRFSGLQFPNYSSELNVNALELDDSALYLCASSPRTGAQAFFGQGTRLTVV.

The V gene is TRBV5-6, the J gene TRBJ2-3; possibly TRBD2 for D (6 bases). CDR1 is SGHDT, CDR2 YYEEEE, per germline. V shed 3 bases and J shed 11 bases, with 10 bases lying between them. CDR3 size: 11 residues. The CDR3 DNA sequence: TGTGCCAGCAGCTGGGGGGATGGGCAGTATTTT. This gives the protein CASSWGDGQYF.

The CDR3 reads CASTGVWTAYEQYF. The CDR3 region has the DNA TGTGCCAGCACGGGCGTTTGGACAGCCTACGAGCAGTACTTC. This chain joins TRBV6-1 and TRBJ2-7, with TRBD1 as a possible D gene (6 bases). The CDR3 totals 14 residues. V lost 7 bases to trimming and J lost 2 bases, with 15 bases between them. Germline V lookup: CDR1 MNHNS, CDR2 SASEGT.

The chain carries TRBV2 and TRBJ2-5; tentatively, D is TRBD1 or TRBD2 (5 bases each). V lost 6 bases and J lost 5, with 13 bases in between. Per the germline V gene, CDR1 is SNHLY and CDR2 is FYNNEI. CDR3 length: 13 amino acids. The CDR3, as DNA: TGTGCCAGCAGGGGGGTCGATCGGGAGACCCAGTACTTC. Its protein product is CASRGVDRETQYF.

The J gene is TRBJ2-7, the V gene TRBV13; no clear D gene. The germline CDR1 and CDR2 sequences are PRHDT and FYEKMQ (reference sequence). This CDR3 contains 14 residues. The germline V and J ends were trimmed by 1 base and 2 bases, with 9 bases remaining between them. Here the CDR3 reads CASSLAGLTYEQYF. The CDR3 DNA sequence: TGTGCCAGCAGCTTAGCCGGGCTCACCTACGAGCAGTACTTC.

The V gene is TRBV6-5, the J gene TRBJ2-5; D is uncertain. The V gene's germline CDR1 is MNHEY and CDR2 SVGAGI. Trimming left V 10 bases short and J 5 bases short, with 14 bases between. This CDR3 is built from 12 residues. The CDR3 region is CATTFDRETQYF. The CDR3 DNA follows: TGTGCCACCACGTTTGATCGGGAGACCCAGTACTTC.

The chain couples TRBV6-5 to TRBJ1-6; no clear D. Germline V gene sequence: CDR1 MNHEY, CDR2 SVGAGI. With 7 bases removed from V and 7 bases from J, the gap between germline ends came to 5 bases. The CDR3 extends over 11 amino acids. CDR3 loop: CASKSNSPLHF. As DNA, the CDR3 is TGTGCCAGCAAAAGCAATTCACCCCTCCACTTT.

The chain combines TRBV29-1 with TRBJ2-7; D may correspond to TRBD1 or TRBD2 (6 bases each). CDR3 length equals 13 residues. Germline CDR1 is SQVTM and CDR2 is ANQGSEA. V was cut by 6 bases and J by 0 bases, with 12 bases left in between. The CDR3 loop reads CSVYRDFSYEQYF. The CDR3 DNA reads TGCAGCGTCTACAGGGACTTCTCCTACGAGCAGTACTTC.

The V call is TRBV19, the J call TRBJ1-6; D gene uncertain. Germline values: CDR1 LNHDA, CDR2 SQIVND (reference sequence). The V and J ends lost 0 bases and 3 bases respectively, with 3 bases between them. This CDR3 spans 14 amino acids. This chain's CDR3 is CASSIEIYNSPLHF. The CDR3 DNA is TGTGCCAGTAGTATAGAGATCTATAATTCACCCCTCCACTTT.

The CDR3 region has the DNA TGTGCCAGCTCACTTGGGGGCTATGGCTACACCTTC. Its protein is CASSLGGYGYTF. The rearrangement uses TRBV18 and TRBJ1-2; D is possibly TRBD1 (5 bases). V was clipped by 4 bases and J by 4 bases, with 7 bases between them. The CDR3 is 12 residues long. Germline V gene data show CDR1 as KGHSH and CDR2 as LQKENI.

V is TRBV7-6 and J is TRBJ1-4; 7 nucleotides agree with TRBD1. This CDR3 spans 15 amino acids. Germline values: CDR1 SGHVS, CDR2 FNYEAQ. V lost 5 bases and J lost 0; bases outside the gene matches: 3. The CDR3 nucleotides read TGTGCCAGCAGCACGGGACAGCCAACTAATGAAAAACTGTTTTTT. Protein product: CASSTGQPTNEKLFF.

This rearrangement joins TRBV6-6 to TRBJ2-7, with a tentative D call TRBD1 (6 bases). V dropped 6 bases and J dropped 0 bases, with 9 bases sitting between them. The germline CDR1 and CDR2 sequences are MNHNY and SVGAGI (reference sequence). The CDR3 spans 13 residues. The CDR3 sequence is CASSHRASYEQYF. As DNA, the CDR3 is TGTGCCAGCAGCCACAGGGCCTCCTACGAGCAGTACTTC.

The chain uses TRBV5-4 and TRBJ1-4; no reliable D call. Looked up from germline, CDR1 is SGHNT and CDR2 is YYREEE (reference sequence). The CDR3 covers 15 residues. V lost 4 bases to trimming and J lost 8 bases, with 18 bases between them. The CDR3, as DNA: TGTGCCAGCAGCCCGGATCCAGAGGCTAGCGAAAAACTGTTTTTT. Protein: CASSPDPEASEKLFF.

This chain uses TRBV6-5 with TRBJ1-3; no reliable D call. The CDR3 length is 14 residues. The ends were cut back, 4 bases at V and 0 bases at J, with 7 bases in the middle. CDR1 MNHEY and CDR2 SVGAGI come from the germline V gene. Written as DNA, the CDR3 is TGTGCCAGCAGTTCCCTGGGCTCTGGAAACACCATATATTTT. It translates to CASSSLGSGNTIYF.

This chain uses TRBV28 with TRBJ1-6; weak D call: TRBD1 (5 bases). Germline values: CDR1 MDHEN, CDR2 SYDVKM. With 7 bases removed from V and 10 bases from J, the gap between germline ends came to 17 bases. The length of the CDR3 is 14 residues. The CDR3 DNA sequence: TGTGCCAGCACCCCAAGCGGCGGGGGATCACCCCTCCACTTT. Translating gives CASTPSGGGSPLHF. The full variable domain, with the rest looked up from reference TRBV28 and TRBJ1-6, is DVKVTQSSRYLVKRTGEKVFLECVQDMDHENMFWYRQDPGLGLRLIYFSYDVKMKEKGDIPEGYSVSREKKERFSLILESASTNQTSMYLCASTPSGGGSPLHFGNGTRLTVT.

This rearrangement joins TRBV7-6 to TRBJ2-1, with D unclear. The CDR3 contains 15 residues. Germline lookup yields CDR1 SGHVS and CDR2 FNYEAQ. Trimming took 1 base from V and 7 from J, leaving 14 bases between them. Here the CDR3 reads CASSLVVTSRNEQFF. In DNA, the CDR3 is TGTGCCAGCAGCTTAGTAGTGACTTCGCGGAATGAGCAGTTCTTC. Full variable domain (missing parts from reference TRBV7-6 and TRBJ2-1): GAGVSQSPRYKVTKRGQDVALRCDPISGHVSLYWYRQALGQGPEFLTYFNYEAQQDKSGLPNDRFSAERPEGSISTLTIQRTEQRDSAMYRCASSLVVTSRNEQFFGPGTRLTVL.

The CDR3 DNA reads TGCGCCAGCAGTCATCCGACAGGGATCCACTATGGCTACACCTTC. Its translation: CASSHPTGIHYGYTF. The chain employs TRBV23-1 and TRBJ1-2; 7 nucleotides line up with TRBD1. TRBV23-1 is sorted into the ORF group, with uncertain function. The CDR3 runs to 15 residues. V was pared by 3 bases and J by 3 bases, with 7 bases of the junction left unmatched.

This chain links TRBV7-2 with TRBJ1-2, with unresolved D. The germline V gene has CDR1 SGHTA and CDR2 FQGNSA. CDR3 length equals 12 residues. Trimming left V 5 bases short and J 8 bases short, with 12 bases between. The chain's CDR3 is CASSPSSMGYTF. CDR3 coding DNA: TGTGCCAGCAGCCCCTCTTCTATGGGCTACACCTTC.

The chain links TRBV4-3 to TRBJ2-4; 12 bases line up with TRBD1. Germline-derived CDR1 and CDR2 are LGHNA and YSLEER. V shed 5 bases, J shed 7 bases, and the junction held 3 bases outside the gene matches. The CDR3 sequence is 14 residues long. The CDR3 DNA reads TGCGCCAGCAGCTGGGACAGGGGGCGGAACATTCAGTACTTC. It is translated as CASSWDRGRNIQYF.

V usage is TRBV5-6 and J usage is TRBJ1-1; TRBD1 agrees at 8 bases. Trimming removed 2 bases from V and 7 bases from J; junction bases left unmatched: 4. The germline gives CDR1 SGHDT, CDR2 YYEEEE. The CDR3 runs to 13 residues. CDR3 DNA sequence: TGTGCCAGCAGCTTTCAGGGGGCCGGTGAAGCTTTCTTT. Its translation is CASSFQGAGEAFF.

CDR3: CASSSLRGRGTDTQYF. The CDR3 nucleotides are TGTGCCAGCAGCTCTCTCCGGGGGCGGGGCACAGATACGCAGTATTTT. The rearrangement joins TRBV11-2 to TRBJ2-3; either TRBD1 or TRBD2 may supply D (6 bases each). Trimming stripped 4 bases from V and 1 base from J, with 15 bases between. This CDR3 has 16 amino acids. Germline assignment: CDR1 SGHAT and CDR2 FQNNGV.

The genes are TRBV10-2 and TRBJ2-3, with D hard to call. The CDR3 loop spans 12 amino acids. Germline V lookup: CDR1 WSHSY, CDR2 SAAADI. V dropped 8 bases and J dropped 2 bases, with 8 bases sitting between them. In DNA, the CDR3 is TGCGCCAGCGCCAGAAACACAGATACGCAGTATTTT. Translated: CASARNTDTQYF.

This chain links TRBV6-5 with TRBJ2-2; D not resolved. CDR1 is MNHEY, CDR2 SVGAGI, per germline. The V end lost 4 bases, the J end lost 7 bases, and 13 bases lay between the germline ends. CDR3 size: 14 residues. The CDR3 protein is CASSLDGLGGELFF. In DNA form, the CDR3 reads TGTGCCAGCAGTTTGGACGGGCTGGGCGGGGAGCTGTTTTTT.

The chain carries TRBV7-3 and TRBJ2-3; 7 positions agree with TRBD2. This CDR3 region has 15 residues. The V segment lost 1 base and the J segment 6 bases; nucleotides outside the gene matches: 7. Germline values: CDR1 SGHTA, CDR2 FQGTGA. The DNA for the CDR3 is TGTGCCAGCAGCTTAAATAGCGGGCAACGGGATACGCAGTATTTT. The encoded protein is CASSLNSGQRDTQYF.

This chain uses TRBV27 with TRBJ2-2; D remains unclear. This CDR3 is built from 16 residues. Germline CDR1 and CDR2: MNHEY and SMNVEV (reference sequence). V lost 3 bases, J lost 0 bases, and 11 bases lay in between. The CDR3 bases are TGTGCCAGCAGTTTTTGGGCTAACGCGAACACCGGGGAGCTGTTTTTT. Its protein product is CASSFWANANTGELFF.